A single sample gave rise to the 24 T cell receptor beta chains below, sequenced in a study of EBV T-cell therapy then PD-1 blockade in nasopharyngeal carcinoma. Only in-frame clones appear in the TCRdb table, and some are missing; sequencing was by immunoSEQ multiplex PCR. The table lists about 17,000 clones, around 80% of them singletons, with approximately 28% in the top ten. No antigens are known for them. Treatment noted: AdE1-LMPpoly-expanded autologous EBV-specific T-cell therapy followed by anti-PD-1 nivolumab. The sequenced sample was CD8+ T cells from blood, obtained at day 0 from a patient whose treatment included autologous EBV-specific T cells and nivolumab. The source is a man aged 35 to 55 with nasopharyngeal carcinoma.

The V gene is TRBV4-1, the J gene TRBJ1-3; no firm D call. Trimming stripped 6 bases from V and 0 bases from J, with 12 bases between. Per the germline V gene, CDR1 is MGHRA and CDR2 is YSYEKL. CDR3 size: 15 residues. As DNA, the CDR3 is TGCGCCAGCAGGTCACAGACCTCCTCTGGAAACACCATATATTTT. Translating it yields CASRSQTSSGNTIYF.

The CDR3 DNA reads TGTGCCAATTCTAGAGGGAACGAGCAGTACTTC. Translated, it gives CANSRGNEQYF. The chain carries TRBV2 and TRBJ2-7; perhaps TRBD2 as D (5 bases). V was clipped by 10 bases and J by 5 bases, with 12 bases between them. CDR3 length equals 11 residues. The V gene's germline CDR1 is SNHLY and CDR2 FYNNEI.

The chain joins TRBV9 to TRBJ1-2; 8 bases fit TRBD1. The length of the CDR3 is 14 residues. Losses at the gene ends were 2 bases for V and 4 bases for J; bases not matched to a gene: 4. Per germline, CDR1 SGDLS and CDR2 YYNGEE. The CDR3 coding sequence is TGTGCCAGCAGCGTTGGACAGGGACTCTATGGCTACACCTTC. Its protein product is CASSVGQGLYGYTF.

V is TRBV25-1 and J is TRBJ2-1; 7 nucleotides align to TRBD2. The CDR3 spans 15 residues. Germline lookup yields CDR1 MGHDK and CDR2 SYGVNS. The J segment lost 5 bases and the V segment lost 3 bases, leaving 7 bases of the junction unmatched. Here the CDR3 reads CASSEHSGENNEQFF. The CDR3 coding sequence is TGTGCCAGCAGTGAGCACAGCGGGGAAAACAATGAGCAGTTCTTC.

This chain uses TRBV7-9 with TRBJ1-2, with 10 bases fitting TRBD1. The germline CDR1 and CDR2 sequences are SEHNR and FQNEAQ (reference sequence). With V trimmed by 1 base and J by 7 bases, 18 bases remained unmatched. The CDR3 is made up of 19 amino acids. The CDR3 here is CASSLEVADRGQLTRGYTF. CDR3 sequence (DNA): TGTGCCAGCAGCTTAGAAGTGGCTGACAGGGGGCAACTTACTCGTGGCTACACCTTC.

This CDR3 is CASSGSGGWTKNIQYF. CDR3 bases: TGCGCCAGCAGCGGTAGCGGGGGGTGGACCAAAAACATTCAGTACTTC. The chain employs TRBV10-2 and TRBJ2-4; 10 nucleotides match TRBD2. V was clipped by 6 bases and J by 2 bases; unmatched bases: 7. The germline gives CDR1 WSHSY, CDR2 SAAADI. This CDR3 has 16 amino acids.

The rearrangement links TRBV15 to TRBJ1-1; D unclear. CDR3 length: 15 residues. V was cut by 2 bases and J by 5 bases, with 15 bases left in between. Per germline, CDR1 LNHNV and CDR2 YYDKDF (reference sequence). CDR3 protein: CATSRLPSSWTEAFF. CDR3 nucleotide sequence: TGTGCCACCAGCAGATTACCCTCCTCTTGGACTGAAGCTTTCTTT.

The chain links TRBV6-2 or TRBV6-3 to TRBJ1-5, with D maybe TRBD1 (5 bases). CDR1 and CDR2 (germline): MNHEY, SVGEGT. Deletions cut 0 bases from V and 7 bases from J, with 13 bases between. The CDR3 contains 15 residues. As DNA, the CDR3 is TGTGCCAGCAGTTACTCGACCGAGGCAGGGCAGCCCCAGCATTTT. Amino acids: CASSYSTEAGQPQHF.

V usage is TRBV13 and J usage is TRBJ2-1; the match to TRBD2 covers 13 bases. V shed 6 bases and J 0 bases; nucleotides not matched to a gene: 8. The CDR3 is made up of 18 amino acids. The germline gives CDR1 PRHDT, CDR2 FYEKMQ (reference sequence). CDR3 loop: CASSSRLAGGSSYNEQFF. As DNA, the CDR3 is TGTGCCAGCAGTTCCCGACTAGCGGGGGGAAGCTCCTACAATGAGCAGTTCTTC.

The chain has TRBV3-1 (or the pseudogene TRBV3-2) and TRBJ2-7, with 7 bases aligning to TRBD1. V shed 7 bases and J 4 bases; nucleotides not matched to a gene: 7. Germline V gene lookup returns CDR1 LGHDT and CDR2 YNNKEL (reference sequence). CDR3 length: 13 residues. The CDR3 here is CASTGATGYEQYF. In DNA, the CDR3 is TGTGCCAGCACCGGGGCGACAGGGTACGAGCAGTACTTC.

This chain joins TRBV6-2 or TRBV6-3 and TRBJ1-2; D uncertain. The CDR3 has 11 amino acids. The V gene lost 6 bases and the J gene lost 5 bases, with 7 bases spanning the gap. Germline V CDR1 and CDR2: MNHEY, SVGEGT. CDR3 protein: CASSHAYGYTF. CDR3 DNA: TGTGCCAGCAGCCATGCATATGGCTACACCTTC.

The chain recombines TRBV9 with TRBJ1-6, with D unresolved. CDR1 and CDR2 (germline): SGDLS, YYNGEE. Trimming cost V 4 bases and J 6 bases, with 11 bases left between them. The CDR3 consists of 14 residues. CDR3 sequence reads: CASSPPSRNSPLHF. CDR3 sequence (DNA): TGTGCCAGCAGCCCCCCGAGCCGTAATTCACCCCTCCACTTT.

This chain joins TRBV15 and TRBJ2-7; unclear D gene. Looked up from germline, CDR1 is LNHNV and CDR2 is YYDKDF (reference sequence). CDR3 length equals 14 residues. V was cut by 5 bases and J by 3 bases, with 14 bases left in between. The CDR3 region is CATSFGPRNYEQYF. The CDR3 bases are TGTGCCACCAGCTTTGGCCCCCGCAACTACGAGCAGTACTTC.

The CDR3 is CASSSGQGVIHEQYF. CDR3 nucleotides: TGTGCCAGCAGCTCGGGACAGGGGGTAATCCACGAGCAGTACTTC. The rearrangement uses TRBV7-9 and TRBJ2-7; 11 nucleotides match TRBD1. Trimming removed 4 bases from V and 5 bases from J; junction bases left unmatched: 7. Germline V gene sequence: CDR1 SEHNR, CDR2 FQNEAQ (reference sequence). CDR3 length equals 15 residues.

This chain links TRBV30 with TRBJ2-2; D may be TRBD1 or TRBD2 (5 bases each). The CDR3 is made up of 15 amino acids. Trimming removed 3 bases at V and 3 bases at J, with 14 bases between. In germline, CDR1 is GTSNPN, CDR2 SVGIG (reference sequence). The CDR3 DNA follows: TGTGCCTGGAGGCCTTTGGGGGTGGACACCGGGGAGCTGTTTTTT. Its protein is CAWRPLGVDTGELFF.

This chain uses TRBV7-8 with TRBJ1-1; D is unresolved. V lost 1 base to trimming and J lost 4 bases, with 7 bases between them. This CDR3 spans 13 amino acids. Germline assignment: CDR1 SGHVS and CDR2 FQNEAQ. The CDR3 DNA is TGTGCCAGCAGCTTAGGAGACGGCACTGAAGCTTTCTTT. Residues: CASSLGDGTEAFF.

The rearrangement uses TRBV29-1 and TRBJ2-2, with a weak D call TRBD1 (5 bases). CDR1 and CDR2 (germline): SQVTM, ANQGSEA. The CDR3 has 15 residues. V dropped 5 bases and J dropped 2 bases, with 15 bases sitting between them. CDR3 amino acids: CSVIPQGTNTGELFF. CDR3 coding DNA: TGCAGCGTTATTCCCCAGGGAACTAACACCGGGGAGCTGTTTTTT.

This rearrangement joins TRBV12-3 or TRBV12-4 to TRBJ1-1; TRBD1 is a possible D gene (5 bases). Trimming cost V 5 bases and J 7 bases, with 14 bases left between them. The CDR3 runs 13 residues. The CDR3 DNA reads TGTGCCAGCAGTCGGGACCGAAGTCATGAAGCTTTCTTT. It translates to CASSRDRSHEAFF.

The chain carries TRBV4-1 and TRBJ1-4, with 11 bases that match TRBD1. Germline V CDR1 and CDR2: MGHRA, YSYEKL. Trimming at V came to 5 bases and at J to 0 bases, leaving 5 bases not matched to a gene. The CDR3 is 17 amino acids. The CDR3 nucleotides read TGCGCCAGCAGCTTTCCGGGACAGGGGGCAACTAATGAAAAACTGTTTTTT. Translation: CASSFPGQGATNEKLFF.

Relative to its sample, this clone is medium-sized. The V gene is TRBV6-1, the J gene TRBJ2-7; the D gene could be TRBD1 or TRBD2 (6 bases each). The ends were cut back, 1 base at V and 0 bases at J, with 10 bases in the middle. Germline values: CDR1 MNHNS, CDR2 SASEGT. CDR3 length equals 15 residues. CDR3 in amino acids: CASSEEGGLSYEQYF. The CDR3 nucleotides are TGTGCCAGCAGTGAAGAAGGGGGACTCTCCTACGAGCAGTACTTC.

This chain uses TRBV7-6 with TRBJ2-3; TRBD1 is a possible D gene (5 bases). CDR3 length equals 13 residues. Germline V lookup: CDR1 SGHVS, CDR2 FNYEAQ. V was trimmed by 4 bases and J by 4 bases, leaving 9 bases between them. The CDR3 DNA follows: TGTGCCAGCAGCTCCAGGGAATCAGATACGCAGTATTTT. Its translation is CASSSRESDTQYF.

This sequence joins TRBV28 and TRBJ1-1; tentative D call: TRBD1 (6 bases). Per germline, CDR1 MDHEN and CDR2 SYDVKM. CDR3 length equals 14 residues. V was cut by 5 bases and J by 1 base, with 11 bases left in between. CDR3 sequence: CASSPGTRNTEAFF. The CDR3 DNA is TGTGCCAGCAGTCCCGGGACAAGGAACACTGAAGCTTTCTTT. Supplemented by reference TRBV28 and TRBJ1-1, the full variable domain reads DVKVTQSSRYLVKRTGEKVFLECVQDMDHENMFWYRQDPGLGLRLIYFSYDVKMKEKGDIPEGYSVSREKKERFSLILESASTNQTSMYLCASSPGTRNTEAFFGQGTRLTVV.

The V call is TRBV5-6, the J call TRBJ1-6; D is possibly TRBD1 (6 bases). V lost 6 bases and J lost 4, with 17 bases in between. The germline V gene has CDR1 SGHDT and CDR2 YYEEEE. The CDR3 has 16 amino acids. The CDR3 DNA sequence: TGTGCCAGCATCGAGACAGGCCGGGGGTATAATTCACCCCTCCACTTT. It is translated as CASIETGRGYNSPLHF.

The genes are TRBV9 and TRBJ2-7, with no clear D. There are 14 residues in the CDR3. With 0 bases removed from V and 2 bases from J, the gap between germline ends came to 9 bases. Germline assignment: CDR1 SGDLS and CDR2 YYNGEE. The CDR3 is CASSVGGSPYEQYF. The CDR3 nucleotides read TGTGCCAGCAGCGTAGGTGGCAGCCCCTACGAGCAGTACTTC.